The 10 T cell receptor beta chains in this list originate from one sample, sequenced in a study of blood T cells in healthy people across ages. A second 7 to 11 cycle PCR used barcoded and J-beta primers. In TCRdb, the 5' RACE reads were re-called with MiXCR into one record per CDR3 protein. The table has 750,000 to 950,000 distinct CDR3 sequences, almost 30% seen once; the top ten hold roughly 10%. The same data also contributed to another study, on T cells of mothers and their children.

Specimen: blood. The receptors here all came from a middle-aged woman in good health.

This clonotype was picked up a small number of times. V and J are TRBV7-9 and TRBJ2-7; D tentatively reads TRBD1 or TRBD2 (6 bases each). The CDR3 extends over 16 amino acids. CDR1 is SEHNR, CDR2 FQNEAQ, per germline (reference sequence). V was trimmed by 5 bases and J by 2 bases, leaving 19 bases between them. The CDR3 region is CASSISPPGAAYEQYF. CDR3 bases: TGTGCCAGCAGCATTTCTCCCCCGGGGGCTGCCTACGAGCAGTACTTC. The full variable domain, with the rest looked up from reference TRBV7-9 and TRBJ2-7, is DTGVSQNPRHKITKRGQNVTFRCDPISEHNRLYWYRQTLGQGPEFLTYFQNEAQLEKSRLLSDRFSAERPKGSFSTLEIQRTEQGDSAMYLCASSISPPGAAYEQYFGPGTRLTVT.

About this clonotype itself: A much larger clone lies a single base off, so this may be a read error. The chain is built from TRBV12-3 or TRBV12-4 and TRBJ2-1; D unclear. The J call may be incorrect, as the DNA end agrees better with TRBJ2-7. The length of the CDR3 is 18 residues. CDR3 DNA sequence: TGTGCCAGCAGTTTAGGGGCAGTCTCCCTGAGCTCCTACAATGAGCAGTACTTC. It is translated as CASSLGAVSLSSYNEQYF.

This clonotype showed up just a few times. The chain links TRBV7-3 to TRBJ2-1; D is uncertain. Germline CDR1 is SGHTA and CDR2 is FQGTGA. Between the trimmed V and J ends, which lost 5 bases and 8 bases, there was a span of 19 bases. The CDR3 covers 15 residues. The DNA of the CDR3 is TGTGCCAGCAGCGCAAGAAAAGGACGGAGCGATGAGCAGTTCTTC. Translated, it gives CASSARKGRSDEQFF.

The table lists this clonotype with a few counts. Since a much larger clone is just one base distant, this may be a read error. The rearrangement uses TRBV12-3 or TRBV12-4 and TRBJ1-1; TRBD1 aligns across 7 bases. The CDR3 covers 12 residues. The CDR3 reads CTSSWNRGEAFF. Here the CDR3 DNA reads TGTACCAGCAGTTGGAACAGGGGAGAAGCTTTCTTT.

To note about this clonotype: A much larger clone differs from this one at a single base, so this may be a read error. This chain links TRBV20-1 with TRBJ2-5; 9 nucleotides line up with TRBD2. The CDR3 spans 14 residues. J lost 5 bases, V lost 0 bases, and 4 bases had no gene match. Germline assignment: CDR1 DFQATT and CDR2 SNEGSKA (reference sequence). In nucleotides, the CDR3 is TGCAGTGCTAGAGAAGCGGGGGGCTGTGAGACCCAGTACTTC. Amino acids: CSAREAGGCETQYF.

This clonotype was observed a few times. The CDR3 sequence: CASSNPTGANYGYTF. The CDR3, as DNA: TGTGCCAGCAGTAACCCGACAGGGGCTAACTATGGCTACACCTTC. The chain couples TRBV6-5 to TRBJ1-2; 8 bases are shared with TRBD1. V was pared by 5 bases and J by 0 bases, with 5 bases of the junction left unmatched. CDR1 is MNHEY and CDR2 is SVGAGI in the germline V gene. The CDR3 runs 15 residues.

This clonotype was seen more than once but under ten times. The chain links TRBV27 to TRBJ2-1, with 14 nucleotides matching TRBD2. Germline CDR1 reads MNHEY; CDR2 reads SMNVEV (reference sequence). This CDR3 comprises 17 residues. Trimming removed 0 bases from V and 6 bases from J; junction bases left unmatched: 4. The CDR3 spells CASSLSGLAGGLNEQFF. In nucleotides, the CDR3 is TGTGCCAGCAGTTTATCTGGACTAGCGGGGGGCCTCAATGAGCAGTTCTTC.

The sample holds many counts of this clonotype. The rearrangement uses TRBV5-1 and TRBJ2-7, with a weak D call TRBD2 (5 bases). The V gene lost 4 bases and the J gene lost 6 bases, with 8 bases spanning the gap. CDR1 is SGHRS, CDR2 YFSETQ, per germline. This CDR3 region has 11 residues. CDR3 residues: CASSMGSEQYF. The CDR3 DNA follows: TGCGCCAGCAGCATGGGGAGCGAGCAGTACTTC.

At least ten counts were recorded for this clonotype. The CDR3 loop is CASGKGVNEQFF. The CDR3 DNA sequence: TGTGCCAGCGGCAAAGGGGTCAATGAGCAGTTCTTC. V gene TRBV27 combines with J gene TRBJ2-1; the D gene is possibly TRBD1 (5 bases). The V gene lost 8 bases and the J gene lost 6 bases, with 11 bases spanning the gap. Germline CDR1 reads MNHEY; CDR2 reads SMNVEV (reference sequence). This CDR3 is built from 12 residues.

This CDR3 reads CATTPGTNLGQYF. The CDR3 nucleotides are TGTGCCACTACCCCCGGGACAAACCTCGGGCAGTATTTT. The J gene is TRBJ2-3, the V gene TRBV15; possible D gene TRBD1, 6 bases. The length of the CDR3 is 13 residues. V lost 9 bases to trimming and J lost 11 bases, with 21 bases between them. Germline CDR1 and CDR2: LNHNV and YYDKDF (reference sequence).